The T cell receptor beta chain under discussion was sequenced for a study of shared T cell receptors in the human thymus. TCRdb's copy holds only in-frame clones and misses some; the assay was immunoSEQ multiplex PCR. Among under 700,000 clones listed, approximately 80% were seen once. Germline-derived CDR1 and CDR2 are SQVTM and ANQGSEA. Between the trimmed V and J ends, which lost 2 bases and 1 base, there was a span of 5 bases. The CDR3 sequence is 12 residues long. These records were also assigned to another study, of human thymus T cells.

The chain links TRBV29-1 to TRBJ1-1; D gene unclear. The source of this sequence is a boy in the first two years of life with a congenital heart defect. The sample consisted of thymocytes. CDR3 bases: TGCAGCGTTGAACGGTCGAACACTGAAGCTTTCTTT. Its translation is CSVERSNTEAFF.